This TCR beta chain appears in the sequencing data of a study of shared clonotypes between healthy human individuals. All participating donors were Caucasian adults from Nashville, Tennessee. Assay used: immunoSEQ multiplex PCR; TCRdb lists only in-frame clones, some missing. The sample holds about 100,000 clones, roughly 70% seen once. This clone was recorded a few times. The receptor's source is a woman in her twenties or thirties in good health. Sequencing was done on a sample of memory CD8+ T cells sorted from blood. Subset noted: CD45RO+ cells pooled with CCR7-negative TemRA cells.

CDR3 residues: CASSLAGTTDTQYF. The CDR3 DNA is TGTGCCAGCAGCCTGGCGGGCACCACAGATACGCAGTATTTT. J is TRBJ2-3 and V is TRBV9; TRBD2 might be the D (5 bases). V was clipped by 4 bases and J by 2 bases, with 11 bases between them. Germline CDR1 and CDR2: SGDLS and YYNGEE. The CDR3 contains 14 residues. The variable domain in full, with the rest retrieved from reference TRBV9 and TRBJ2-3, is DSGVTQTPKHLITATGQRVTLRCSPRSGDLSVYWYQQSLDQGLQFLIQYYNGEERAKGNILERFSAQQFPDLHSELNLSSLELGDSALYFCASSLAGTTDTQYFGPGTRLTVL.